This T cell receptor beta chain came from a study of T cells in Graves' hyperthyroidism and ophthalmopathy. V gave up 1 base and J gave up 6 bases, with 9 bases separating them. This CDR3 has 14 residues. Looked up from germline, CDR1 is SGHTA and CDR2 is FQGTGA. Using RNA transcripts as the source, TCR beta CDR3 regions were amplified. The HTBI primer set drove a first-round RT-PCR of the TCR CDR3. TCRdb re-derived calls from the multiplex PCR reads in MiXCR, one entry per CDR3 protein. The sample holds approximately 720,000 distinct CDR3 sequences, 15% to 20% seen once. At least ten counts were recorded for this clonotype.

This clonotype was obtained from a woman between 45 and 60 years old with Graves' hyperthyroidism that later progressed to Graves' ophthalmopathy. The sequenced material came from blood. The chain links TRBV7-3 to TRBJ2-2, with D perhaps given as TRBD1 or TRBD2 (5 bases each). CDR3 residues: CASSLIMGAGELFF. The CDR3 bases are TGTGCCAGCAGCTTAATTATGGGGGCCGGGGAGCTGTTTTTT.